What follows are 28 T cell receptor beta chains derived from one specimen sequenced in a study of shared clonotypes between healthy human individuals (dated by TCRdb to the early 2020s). The receptor library was made with the immunoSEQ multiplex PCR assay. The table was pulled from immuneACCESS by TCRdb, which kept in-frame rearrangements only. Such tables lose some clones; where checked, under half of the loss comes from unresolved V genes, and the rest has no known cause. A total of about 2.3 million clones appear in this sample, approximately 95% of them only once. The ten top clones hold about 0.39% of the sample. The sequenced sample was naive CD4+ T cells from PBMCs. The cell subset or site label, read with the paper, signifies: CD45RA+ positively selected. The receptor source for this set is a man younger than 35 in good health. Some clones in this sample may be carry-over from other donors' samples.

The chain uses TRBV28 and TRBJ1-1; D might be TRBD1 (5 bases). The CDR3 spans 16 residues. The germline V gene encodes CDR1 MDHEN and CDR2 SYDVKM. The V gene lost 5 bases and the J gene lost 1 base, with 17 bases spanning the gap. This CDR3 is CASSTPRIGENTEAFF. In nucleotides, the CDR3 is TGTGCCAGCAGTACCCCCCGAATAGGGGAGAACACTGAAGCTTTCTTT.

Concerning this clone: The junction shows a germline mismatch at one end, possibly a read error. The chain employs TRBV28 and TRBJ2-2; 9 bases align to TRBD1. Germline CDR1 reads MDHEN; CDR2 reads SYDVKM. The CDR3 consists of 14 residues. The CDR3 sequence: CASKGQGRTGELFF. CDR3 sequence (DNA): TGTGCAAGCAAGGGACAGGGTCGGACCGGGGAGCTGTTTTTT.

The chain links TRBV5-1 to TRBJ2-7, with TRBD1 identical over 7 bases. There are 18 residues in the CDR3. J was trimmed by 1 base and V by 0 bases; bases with no gene match: 13. Germline lookup yields CDR1 SGHRS and CDR2 YFSETQ. The CDR3 here is CASSLDRRQGSTSYEQYF. CDR3 bases: TGCGCCAGCAGCTTGGACCGGAGACAGGGCTCAACGTCCTACGAGCAGTACTTC.

This clone was picked up a small number of times. In the same sample, other DNA sequences code for this CDR3. The chain has TRBV28 and TRBJ2-6; D call uncertain. CDR1 is MDHEN, CDR2 SYDVKM, per germline. The CDR3 has 13 residues. V was pared by 5 bases and J by 0 bases, with 2 bases between. The CDR3 region has the DNA TGTGCCAGCAGTCTCTCTGGGGCCAACGTCCTGACTTTC. The encoded protein is CASSLSGANVLTF.

The CDR3 DNA reads TGTGCCAGCAGCTTAGGAGCGGGCCGGGCAGATACGCAGTATTTT. This encodes CASSLGAGRADTQYF. V is TRBV7-2 and J is TRBJ2-3; possible D gene TRBD2, 6 bases. CDR3 length: 15 residues. Germline lookup yields CDR1 SGHTA and CDR2 FQGNSA. V shed 1 base and J shed 4 bases, with 12 bases lying between them.

The V and J genes are TRBV10-3 and TRBJ2-1, with D maybe TRBD2 (5 bases). Looked up from germline, CDR1 is ENHRY and CDR2 is SYGVKD. V lost 0 bases to trimming and J lost 12 bases, with 12 bases between them. The CDR3 sequence is 13 residues long. DNA of the CDR3: TGTGCCATCAGTGAGTCGACGGGATTCGGGCAGTTCTTC. This translates into CAISESTGFGQFF.

V and J are TRBV7-9 and TRBJ1-2; D may be TRBD1 (6 bases). The germline V gene encodes CDR1 SEHNR and CDR2 FQNEAQ (reference sequence). Trimming took off 5 bases at V and 6 bases at J, with 16 bases between the two ends. This CDR3 is built from 14 residues. The CDR3, as DNA: TGTGCCAGCAGCCCGCGCACAGGGACGGATGGCTACACCTTC. This codes for CASSPRTGTDGYTF.

The table lists this clone with a count of one. The chain joins TRBV11-3 to TRBJ2-4; D gene ambiguous. The CDR3 extends over 16 amino acids. Trimming took 0 bases from V and 0 from J, leaving 9 bases between them. Germline V gene lookup returns CDR1 SGHNT and CDR2 YENEEA. The CDR3 is CASSLEGPIAKNIQYF. The CDR3 DNA is TGTGCCAGCAGCTTAGAAGGCCCTATAGCCAAAAACATTCAGTACTTC.

This sequence joins TRBV25-1 and TRBJ2-7; D uncertain. V was trimmed by 2 bases and J by 3 bases, leaving 14 bases between them. In germline, CDR1 is MGHDK, CDR2 SYGVNS. This CDR3 is built from 15 residues. CDR3 DNA sequence: TGTGCCAGCAGTGAAGCCCCAGTGGGTTTCTACGAGCAGTACTTC. Encoded protein: CASSEAPVGFYEQYF.

This clone was counted once. This chain links TRBV28 with TRBJ2-2; D is unclear. Germline V gene data show CDR1 as MDHEN and CDR2 as SYDVKM. Trimming took 6 bases from V and 2 from J, leaving 10 bases between them. This CDR3 has 14 residues. The CDR3 bases are TGTGCCAGCAGGTTTAGTGGTAACACCGGGGAGCTGTTTTTT. Its protein product is CASRFSGNTGELFF.

The chain employs TRBV6-4 and TRBJ2-1; D might be TRBD1 (6 bases). This CDR3 region has 14 residues. V was trimmed by 3 bases and J by 8 bases, leaving 14 bases between them. The germline V gene encodes CDR1 MRHNA and CDR2 SNTAGT. CDR3 nucleotide sequence: TGTGCCAGCAGTGAGGGGGCCCCGTGGGATGAGCAGTTCTTC. Translating gives CASSEGAPWDEQFF.

The rearrangement joins TRBV30 to TRBJ2-5; TRBD1 is a possible D gene (6 bases). Looked up from germline, CDR1 is GTSNPN and CDR2 is SVGIG (reference sequence). The V and J ends lost 2 bases and 4 bases respectively, with 11 bases between them. CDR3 size: 13 residues. This CDR3 reads CAWSPGHLETQYF. The CDR3 nucleotides read TGTGCCTGGAGTCCGGGACACTTAGAGACCCAGTACTTC.

The chain is built from TRBV28 and TRBJ1-2; D uncertain. CDR3 size: 13 residues. The V end was cut by 6 bases, the J end by 3 bases, with 11 bases between. Per the germline V gene, CDR1 is MDHEN and CDR2 is SYDVKM. CDR3 protein: CASRVTSDYGYTF. In nucleotides, the CDR3 is TGTGCCAGCAGGGTGACAAGCGACTATGGCTACACCTTC.

DNA of the CDR3: TGTGCCAGCAGCAAATCGGAGCCTACCTATGGCTACACCTTC. Its translation is CASSKSEPTYGYTF. This sequence joins TRBV21-1 and TRBJ1-2. TRBV21-1 is shown as a pseudogene. CDR3 length equals 14 residues.

The gene calls are TRBV19 and TRBJ1-1, with 7 bases lining up with TRBD1. The J segment lost 1 base and the V segment lost 4 bases, leaving 3 bases of the junction unmatched. CDR1 LNHDA and CDR2 SQIVND come from the germline V gene (reference sequence). This CDR3 contains 14 residues. This chain's CDR3 is CASSSRDRNTEAFF. CDR3 sequence (DNA): TGTGCCAGTAGTAGCCGGGACAGGAACACTGAAGCTTTCTTT. Looking up the rest from reference TRBV19 and TRBJ1-1 gives the full variable domain: DGGITQSPKYLFRKEGQNVTLSCEQNLNHDAMYWYRQDPGQGLRLIYYSQIVNDFQKGDIAEGYSVSREKKESFPLTVTSAQKNPTAFYLCASSSRDRNTEAFFGQGTRLTVV.

This chain uses TRBV6-1 with TRBJ2-7; TRBD1 aligns across 7 bases. Germline V gene data show CDR1 as MNHNS and CDR2 as SASEGT. This CDR3 has 16 amino acids. With V trimmed by 2 bases and J by 3 bases, 10 bases remained unmatched. CDR3 sequence (DNA): TGTGCCAGCAGTGAAAGCCCGCGGACAGGTGACTACGAGCAGTACTTC. Translation gives CASSESPRTGDYEQYF.

J is TRBJ2-2 and V is TRBV7-2; TRBD1 aligns across 7 bases. The CDR3 loop spans 15 amino acids. Germline V gene sequence: CDR1 SGHTA, CDR2 FQGNSA. Unmatched junction bases numbered 10, after V lost 4 bases and J lost 8 bases. The CDR3 sequence is CASSSDRAGRGELFF. The CDR3, as DNA: TGTGCCAGCAGCTCAGACAGGGCCGGTCGGGGGGAGCTGTTTTTT.

This chain joins TRBV4-3 and TRBJ2-7; 8 bases are shared with TRBD1. V lost 0 bases, J lost 1 base, and 8 bases stayed unmatched. The CDR3 contains 17 residues. Germline values: CDR1 LGHNA, CDR2 YSLEER. CDR3 sequence reads: CASSQDGVDRASYEQYF. Written as DNA, the CDR3 is TGCGCCAGCAGCCAAGATGGGGTGGACAGGGCGTCCTACGAGCAGTACTTC.

This chain joins TRBV7-2 and TRBJ1-2; TRBD1 might be the D (5 bases). The germline V gene has CDR1 SGHTA and CDR2 FQGNSA. The CDR3 sequence is 15 residues long. Trimming took 5 bases from V and 8 from J, leaving 21 bases between them. CDR3: CASSPAGRGMGGYTF. The DNA of the CDR3 is TGTGCCAGCAGCCCAGCGGGACGGGGAATGGGAGGCTACACCTTC.

About this clone: One junction end disagrees with the germline gene, perhaps due to a read error. In the same sample, other DNA sequences code for this CDR3. The J gene is TRBJ1-1, the V gene TRBV7-9; 9 bases match TRBD1. Germline V gene data show CDR1 as SEHNR and CDR2 as FQNEAQ (reference sequence). The CDR3 extends over 15 amino acids. The CDR3 DNA reads TGTGCCAGCAGCTTAGCTCGGGGACAGGGTACTGAGGCTTTCTTT. Its translation: CASSLARGQGTEAFF.

The chain joins TRBV6-1 to TRBJ2-2; TRBD2 might be the D (5 bases). With 11 bases removed from V and 0 bases from J, the gap between germline ends came to 16 bases. This CDR3 region has 15 residues. CDR1 MNHNS and CDR2 SASEGT come from the germline V gene. The CDR3 DNA is TGTGCCGCCTGCCAGAGGGCTTCGAACACCGGGGAGCTGTTTTTT. Encoded protein: CAACQRASNTGELFF.

The chain couples TRBV5-1 to TRBJ2-7; 11 nucleotides align to TRBD1. CDR1 is SGHRS and CDR2 is YFSETQ in the germline V gene. J was trimmed by 3 bases and V by 4 bases; bases with no gene match: 9. CDR3 length: 16 residues. The CDR3 is CASSRGGGTGGYEQYF. In DNA, the CDR3 is TGCGCCAGCAGCAGAGGCGGCGGGACAGGGGGCTACGAGCAGTACTTC.

The CDR3 spells CASSLFRVMTDTQYF. The CDR3 DNA is TGTGCCAGCAGCTTATTTCGGGTGATGACAGATACGCAGTATTTT. The rearrangement uses TRBV7-8 and TRBJ2-3; D unresolved. With 2 bases removed from V and 3 bases from J, the gap between germline ends came to 12 bases. Germline CDR1 and CDR2: SGHVS and FQNEAQ. The length of the CDR3 is 15 residues.

This clone was seen only a few times. The gene calls are TRBV14 and TRBJ1-1; TRBD1 aligns across 7 bases. The length of the CDR3 is 14 residues. Trimming at V came to 4 bases and at J to 6 bases, leaving 8 bases not matched to a gene. In germline, CDR1 is SGHDN, CDR2 FVKESK. This CDR3 reads CASSPLEGTAEAFF. The CDR3 region has the DNA TGTGCCAGCAGCCCCCTTGAAGGGACAGCTGAAGCTTTCTTT. Filled out from reference TRBV14 and TRBJ1-1, the complete variable domain reads EAGVTQFPSHSVIEKGQTVTLRCDPISGHDNLYWYRRVMGKEIKFLLHFVKESKQDESGMPNNRFLAERTGGTYSTLKVQPAELEDSGVYFCASSPLEGTAEAFFGQGTRLTVV.

Comments on this clone: The sample holds other DNA sequences that translate to the same CDR3. This chain connects TRBV15 to TRBJ2-2; D not resolved. V was shortened by 3 bases and J by 8 bases, with 7 bases between the two germline ends. Germline CDR1 reads LNHNV; CDR2 reads YYDKDF (reference sequence). The CDR3 consists of 12 residues. CDR3 amino acids: CATSRAEGELFF. The CDR3 nucleotides read TGTGCCACCAGCAGGGCCGAGGGGGAGCTGTTTTTT.

Details on this clone: Other DNA variants within this sample encode the same CDR3. The rearrangement joins TRBV28 to TRBJ1-1; D not certain. Germline-derived CDR1 and CDR2 are MDHEN and SYDVKM. V lost 5 bases and J 1 base, leaving 2 bases between the germline ends. This CDR3 region has 11 residues. DNA for the CDR3: TGTGCCAGCAGTCGGAACACTGAAGCTTTCTTT. Translation: CASSRNTEAFF.

The V and J genes are TRBV4-3 and TRBJ1-4; D is undetermined. Trimming cost V 2 bases and J 2 bases, with 12 bases left between them. The CDR3 covers 16 residues. Germline V gene sequence: CDR1 LGHNA, CDR2 YSLEER. CDR3 amino acids: CASSQRYVRTNEKLFF. In DNA form, the CDR3 reads TGCGCCAGCAGCCAAAGATATGTCAGGACTAATGAAAAACTGTTTTTT.

This chain links TRBV25-1 with TRBJ2-2; 8 bases are a match to TRBD2. The CDR3 consists of 15 residues. After removal of 10 bases from V and 5 bases from J, the junction contained 12 bases not matched to a gene. Looked up from germline, CDR1 is MGHDK and CDR2 is SYGVNS. The CDR3 region is CATNTGGLETGELFF. For the CDR3, the DNA is TGTGCCACAAATACGGGGGGGTTGGAGACCGGGGAGCTGTTTTTT.